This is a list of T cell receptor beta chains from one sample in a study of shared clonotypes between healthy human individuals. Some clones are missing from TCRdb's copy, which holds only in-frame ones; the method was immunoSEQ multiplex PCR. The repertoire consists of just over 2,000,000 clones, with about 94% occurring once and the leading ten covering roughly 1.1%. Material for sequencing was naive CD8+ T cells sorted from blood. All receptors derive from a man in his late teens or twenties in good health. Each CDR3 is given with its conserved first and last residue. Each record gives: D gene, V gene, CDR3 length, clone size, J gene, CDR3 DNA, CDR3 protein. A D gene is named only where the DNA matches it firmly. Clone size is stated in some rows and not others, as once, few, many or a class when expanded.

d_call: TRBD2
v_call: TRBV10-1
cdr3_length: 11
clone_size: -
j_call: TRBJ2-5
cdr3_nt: TGCGCCAGCGGCGGGGGAGAGACCCAGTACTTC
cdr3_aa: CASGGGETQYF

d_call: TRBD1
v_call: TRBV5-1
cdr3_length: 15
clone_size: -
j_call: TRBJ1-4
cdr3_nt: TGCGCCAGCAGCGTACAGGGACAGGGTTTTGAAAAACTGTTTTTT
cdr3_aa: CASSVQGQGFEKLFF

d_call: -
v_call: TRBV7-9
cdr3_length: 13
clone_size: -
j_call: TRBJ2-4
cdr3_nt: TGTGCCAGCAGTATACCTACCGATAGCTCTCAGTACTTC
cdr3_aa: CASSIPTDSSQYF

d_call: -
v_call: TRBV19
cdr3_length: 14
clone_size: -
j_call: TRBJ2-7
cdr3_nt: TGTGCCAGTAGTATTACTATACTTGACTACGAGCAGTACTTC
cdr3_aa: CASSITILDYEQYF

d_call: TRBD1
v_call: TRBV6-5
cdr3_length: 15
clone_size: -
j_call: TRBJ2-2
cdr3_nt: TGTGCCAGCAGTTATGGGGACAGAAACACCGGGGAGCTGTTTTTT
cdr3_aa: CASSYGDRNTGELFF

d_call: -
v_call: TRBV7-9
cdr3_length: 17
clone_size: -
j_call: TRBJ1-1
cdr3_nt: TGTGCCAGCAGCCCCTCAGAGGCGAGGGGGGTGAACACTGAAGCTTTCTTT
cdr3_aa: CASSPSEARGVNTEAFF

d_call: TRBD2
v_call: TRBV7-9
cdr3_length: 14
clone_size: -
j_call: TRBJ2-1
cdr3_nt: TGTGCCAGCAGTCTAGCGGGGGGTCAGGATGAGCAGTTCTTC
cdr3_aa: CASSLAGGQDEQFF

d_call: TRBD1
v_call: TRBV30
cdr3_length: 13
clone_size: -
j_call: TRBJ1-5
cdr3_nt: TGTGCCTGGAGAGGACAGGCCAATCAGTCCCAGCATTTT
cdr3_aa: CAWRGQANQSQHF

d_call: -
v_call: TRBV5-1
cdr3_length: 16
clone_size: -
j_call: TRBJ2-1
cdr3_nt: TGCGCCAGCAGCTTGGCTTTCGGGGGGCTAAACAATGAGCAGTTCTTC
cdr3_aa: CASSLAFGGLNNEQFF

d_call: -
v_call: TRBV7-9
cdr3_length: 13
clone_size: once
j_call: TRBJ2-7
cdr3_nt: TGTGCCAGCAGCTTGGGACAAGAGTACGAGCAGTACTTC
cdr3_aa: CASSLGQEYEQYF

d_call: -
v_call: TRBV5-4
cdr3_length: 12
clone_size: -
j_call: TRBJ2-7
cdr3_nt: TGTGCCAGCAGCTTGAATAGCTACGAGCAGTACTTC
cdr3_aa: CASSLNSYEQYF

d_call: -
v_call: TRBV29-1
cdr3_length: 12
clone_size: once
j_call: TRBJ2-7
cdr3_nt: TGCAGCGTTGGTAGCATAGCCTACGAGCAGTACTTC
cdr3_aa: CSVGSIAYEQYF

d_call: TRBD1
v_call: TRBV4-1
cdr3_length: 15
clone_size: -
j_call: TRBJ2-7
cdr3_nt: TGCGCCAGCAGCCACCGGGACAGGGGAGTCTACGAGCAGTACTTC
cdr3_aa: CASSHRDRGVYEQYF

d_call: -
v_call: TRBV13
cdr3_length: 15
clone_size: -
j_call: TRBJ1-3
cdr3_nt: TGTGCCAGCAGCTTTCCTAGTTTCTCTGGAAACACCATATATTTT
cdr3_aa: CASSFPSFSGNTIYF

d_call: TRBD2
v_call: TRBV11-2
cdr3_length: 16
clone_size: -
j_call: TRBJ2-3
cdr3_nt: TGTGCCAGCAGCTTAGTACTAGCGGGGGCATTTGATACGCAGTATTTT
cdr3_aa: CASSLVLAGAFDTQYF

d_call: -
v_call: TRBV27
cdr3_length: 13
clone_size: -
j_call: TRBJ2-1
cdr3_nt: TGTGCCAGCAGTTGGGGTGGGGGCAATGAGCAGTTCTTC
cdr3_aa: CASSWGGGNEQFF

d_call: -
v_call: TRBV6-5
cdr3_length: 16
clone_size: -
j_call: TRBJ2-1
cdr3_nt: TGTGCCAGCAGTTACTCGAGATTAGGGAGCGGCAATGAGCAGTTCTTC
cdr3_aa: CASSYSRLGSGNEQFF

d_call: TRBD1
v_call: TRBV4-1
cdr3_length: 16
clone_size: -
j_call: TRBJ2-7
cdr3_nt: TGCGCCAGCAGCCAGGCTCCGGGACAGACATCCTACGAGCAGTACTTC
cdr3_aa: CASSQAPGQTSYEQYF

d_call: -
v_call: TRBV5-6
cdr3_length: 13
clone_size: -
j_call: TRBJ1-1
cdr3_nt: TGTGCCAGCAGCTTGGGAGCCAACACTGAAGCTTTCTTT
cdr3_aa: CASSLGANTEAFF

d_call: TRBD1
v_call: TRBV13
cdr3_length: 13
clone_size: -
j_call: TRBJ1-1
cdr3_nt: TGTGCCAGCAGACAGGGGGCGAACACTGAAGCTTTCTTT
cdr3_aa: CASRQGANTEAFF

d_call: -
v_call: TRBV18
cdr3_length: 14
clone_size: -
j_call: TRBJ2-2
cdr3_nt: TGTGCCAGCTCACCACCGCCCCTGGCCGGGGAGCTGTTTTTT
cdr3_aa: CASSPPPLAGELFF

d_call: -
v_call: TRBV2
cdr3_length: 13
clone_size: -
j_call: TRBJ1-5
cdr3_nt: TGTGCCAGCTCCGATTTAGGGGGGCAGCCCCAGCATTTT
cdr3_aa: CASSDLGGQPQHF

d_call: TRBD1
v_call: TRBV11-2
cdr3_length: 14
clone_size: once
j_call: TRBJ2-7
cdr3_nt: TGTGCCAGCACCAACCGGGACAGGGTCTACGAGCAGTACTTC
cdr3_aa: CASTNRDRVYEQYF

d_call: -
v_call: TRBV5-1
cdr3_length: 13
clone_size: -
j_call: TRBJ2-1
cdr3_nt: TGCGCCAGCAGCTTGGACCCCTCCAATGAGCAGTTCTTC
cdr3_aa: CASSLDPSNEQFF

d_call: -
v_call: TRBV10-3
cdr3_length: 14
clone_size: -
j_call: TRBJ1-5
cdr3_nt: TGTGCCATCAGACCAGAGAGTCCTAATCAGCCCCAGCATTTT
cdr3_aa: CAIRPESPNQPQHF

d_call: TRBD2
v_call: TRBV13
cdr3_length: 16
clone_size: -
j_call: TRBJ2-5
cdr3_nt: TGTGCCAGCAGCCCAGAGGGACTAGCGGGAGATCCTACCCAGTACTTC
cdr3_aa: CASSPEGLAGDPTQYF

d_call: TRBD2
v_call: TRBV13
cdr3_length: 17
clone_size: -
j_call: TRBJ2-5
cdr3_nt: TGTGCCAGCAGCTCCGGTGGTAGCGGGAGACCGGGAGAGACCCAGTACTTC
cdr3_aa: CASSSGGSGRPGETQYF

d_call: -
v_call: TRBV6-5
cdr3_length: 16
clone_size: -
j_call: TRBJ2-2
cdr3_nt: TGTGCCAGCAGTTACTACCAGACCGCGAACACCGGGGAGCTGTTTTTT
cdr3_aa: CASSYYQTANTGELFF

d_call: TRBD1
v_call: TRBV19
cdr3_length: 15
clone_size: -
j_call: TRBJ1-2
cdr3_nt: TGTGCCAGTAGCTTAACCGGGACAGGGGCCTATGGCTACACCTTC
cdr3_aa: CASSLTGTGAYGYTF

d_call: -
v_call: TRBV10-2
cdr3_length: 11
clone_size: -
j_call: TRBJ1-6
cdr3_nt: TGCGCCAGCAGTGAGGGGTCGGCTCTCCACTTT
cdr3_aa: CASSEGSALHF

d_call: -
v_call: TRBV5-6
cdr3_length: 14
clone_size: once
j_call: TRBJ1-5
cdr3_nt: TGTGCCAGCAGCTTGGCCGGGGGCTATCAGCCCCAGCATTTT
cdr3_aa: CASSLAGGYQPQHF

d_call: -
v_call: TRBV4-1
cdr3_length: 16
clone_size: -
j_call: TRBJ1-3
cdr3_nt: TGCGCCAGCAGCCAAGAACAGCACCCCTCTGGAAACACCATATATTTT
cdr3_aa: CASSQEQHPSGNTIYF

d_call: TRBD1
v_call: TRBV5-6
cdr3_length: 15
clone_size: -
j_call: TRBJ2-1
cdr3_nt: TGTGCCAGCAGCCCCGGGGACAGGGCCTACAATGAGCAGTTCTTC
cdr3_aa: CASSPGDRAYNEQFF

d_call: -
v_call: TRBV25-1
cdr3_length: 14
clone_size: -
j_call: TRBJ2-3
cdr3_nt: TGTGCCAGCAGTGGTATGGGGACCGCAGATACGCAGTATTTT
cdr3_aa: CASSGMGTADTQYF

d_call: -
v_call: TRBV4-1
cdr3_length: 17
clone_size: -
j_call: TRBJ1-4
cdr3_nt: TGCGCCAGCAGCCCTGGGGGGGGAGGAGCACAAATTGATGAACTGTTTTTT
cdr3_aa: CASSPGGGGAQIDELFF

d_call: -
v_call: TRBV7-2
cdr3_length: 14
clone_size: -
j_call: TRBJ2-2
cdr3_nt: TGTGCCAGCAGCTTAATCAGGTTAACCGGGGAGCTGTTTTTT
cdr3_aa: CASSLIRLTGELFF

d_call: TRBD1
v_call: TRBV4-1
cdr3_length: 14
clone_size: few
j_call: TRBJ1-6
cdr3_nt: TGCGCCAGCAGCCAAGGGACAGGGTTTTCACCCCTCCACTTT
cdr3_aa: CASSQGTGFSPLHF

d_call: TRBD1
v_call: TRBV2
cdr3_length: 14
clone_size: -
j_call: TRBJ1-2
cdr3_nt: TGTGCCAGCAGACCGGGACAGGGGGACTATGGCTACACCTTC
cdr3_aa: CASRPGQGDYGYTF

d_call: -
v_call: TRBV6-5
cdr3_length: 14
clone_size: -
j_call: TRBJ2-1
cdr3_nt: TGTGCCAGCAGTTCTCAAGTGTCCTACAATGAGCAGTTCTTC
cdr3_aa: CASSSQVSYNEQFF

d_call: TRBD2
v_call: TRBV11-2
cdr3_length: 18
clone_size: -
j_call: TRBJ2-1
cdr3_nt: TGTGCCAGCAGCTTAGAGGGGGGCCTAGCGGGGCAGAACGGTGAGCAGTTCTTC
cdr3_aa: CASSLEGGLAGQNGEQFF

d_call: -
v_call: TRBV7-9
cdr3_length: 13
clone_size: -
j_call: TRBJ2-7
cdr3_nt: TGTGCCAGCAGCTACGATCCCCTCTACGAGCAGTACTTC
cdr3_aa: CASSYDPLYEQYF

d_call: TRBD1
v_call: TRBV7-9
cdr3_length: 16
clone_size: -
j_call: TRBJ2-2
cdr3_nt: TGTGCCAGCAGCCCAACCGGGACAGGGTCGTCCGGGGAGCTGTTTTTT
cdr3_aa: CASSPTGTGSSGELFF

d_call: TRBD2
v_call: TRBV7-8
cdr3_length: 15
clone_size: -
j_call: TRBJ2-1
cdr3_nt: TGTGCCAGCAGCTTAGCTTGGCTAGCGGGAGCTGAGCAGTTCTTC
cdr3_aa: CASSLAWLAGAEQFF

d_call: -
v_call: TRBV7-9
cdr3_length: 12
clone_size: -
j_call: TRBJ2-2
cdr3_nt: TGTGCCAGCAGCCTTGGGGCTGGGGAGCTGTTTTTT
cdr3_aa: CASSLGAGELFF

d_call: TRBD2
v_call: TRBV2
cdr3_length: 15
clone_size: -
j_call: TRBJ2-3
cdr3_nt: TGTGCCAGCAGTGTCCAGGTAGCGGGAGCAGATACGCAGTATTTT
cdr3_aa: CASSVQVAGADTQYF

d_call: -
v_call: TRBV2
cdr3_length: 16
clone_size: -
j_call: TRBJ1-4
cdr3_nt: TGTGCCAGCAGTGAAGCAGGGGAGGGGGTTAATGAAAAACTGTTTTTT
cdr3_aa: CASSEAGEGVNEKLFF

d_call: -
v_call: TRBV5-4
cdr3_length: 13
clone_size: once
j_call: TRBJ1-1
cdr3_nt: TGTGCCTGTATGGCCGTTCCAAACACTGAAGCTTTCTTT
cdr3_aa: CACMAVPNTEAFF

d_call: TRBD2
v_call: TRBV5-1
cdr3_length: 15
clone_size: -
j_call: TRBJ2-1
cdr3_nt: TGCGCCAGCAGCTTGATGACTAGCGGGGGCAATGAGCAGTTCTTC
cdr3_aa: CASSLMTSGGNEQFF

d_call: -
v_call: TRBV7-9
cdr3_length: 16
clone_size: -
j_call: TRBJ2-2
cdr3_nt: TGTGCCAGCAGCCCGACCGCTGGGGGCCGAACCGGGGAGCTGTTTTTT
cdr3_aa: CASSPTAGGRTGELFF